This is a list of T cell receptor beta chains from one sample in a study of T-cell reconstitution after alpha-beta-depleted transplantation in children. MiXCR, applied by TCRdb to the PCR reads, yields one record per CDR3 protein. The sample includes 800,000 to 1,000,000 distinct CDR3 sequences, about 29% of them seen just once. Here the sequenced sample was PBMCs, mostly from graft donor cells, taken 360 days after TCRalphabeta/CD19-depleted stem cell transplant. The receptors stem from a boy in the first two years of life who had a stem cell transplant for SCID, so the T cells may come from the graft donor. Both conserved end residues are part of each CDR3. Each record gives: V gene, clone size, D gene, J gene, CDR3 DNA, CDR3 protein. The D gene is left open where the match is weak. Only some rows state a clone size, as once, few, many or a class for expanded clones.

v_gene: TRBV7-9
abundance: NA
d_gene: NA
j_gene: TRBJ1-1
CDR3nt: TGTGCCAGCAGCAGCGGGTGGGCGAACACTGAAGCTTTCTTT
CDR3aa: CASSSGWANTEAFF

v_gene: TRBV5-1
abundance: few
d_gene: NA
j_gene: TRBJ2-1
CDR3nt: TGCGCCAGCAGCTTGGGTCCGGAGATTGAGCAGTTCTTC
CDR3aa: CASSLGPEIEQFF

v_gene: TRBV10-3
abundance: NA
d_gene: TRBD1
j_gene: TRBJ2-5
CDR3nt: TGTGCCATAAGACAGGGTGTCCAGGAGACCCAGTACTTC
CDR3aa: CAIRQGVQETQYF

v_gene: TRBV9
abundance: few
d_gene: NA
j_gene: TRBJ2-6
CDR3nt: TGTGCCAGCAGCCCGAGGGGGGGGAATCCGGCCAACGTCCTGACTTTC
CDR3aa: CASSPRGGNPANVLTF

v_gene: TRBV19
abundance: NA
d_gene: TRBD2
j_gene: TRBJ2-5
CDR3nt: TGTGCCAGCTCCCGGACTAGCGGGGGGAAAACCCAGTACTTC
CDR3aa: CASSRTSGGKTQYF

v_gene: TRBV11-2
abundance: few
d_gene: NA
j_gene: TRBJ2-7
CDR3nt: TGTGCCAGCACCACAACCCCCCCCTACGAGCAGTACTTC
CDR3aa: CASTTTPPYEQYF

v_gene: TRBV5-1
abundance: NA
d_gene: TRBD1
j_gene: TRBJ1-6
CDR3nt: TGCGCCAGCAGCCCGGCCGGGACAGTCTATAATTCACCCCTCCACTTT
CDR3aa: CASSPAGTVYNSPLHF

v_gene: TRBV11-2
abundance: few
d_gene: NA
j_gene: TRBJ2-3
CDR3nt: TGTGCCAGCAGCTGGGGGGGGCGGACAGATACGCAGTATTTT
CDR3aa: CASSWGGRTDTQYF

v_gene: TRBV29-1
abundance: few
d_gene: TRBD2
j_gene: TRBJ2-1
CDR3nt: TGCAGCGTCTTTCCGCCAAGCGGGGGTTACAATGAGCAGTTCTTC
CDR3aa: CSVFPPSGGYNEQFF

v_gene: TRBV5-1
abundance: NA
d_gene: TRBD2
j_gene: TRBJ2-1
CDR3nt: TGCGCCAGCAGCTTGGTTGGGACTAGCTCCTACAATGAGCAGTTCTTC
CDR3aa: CASSLVGTSSYNEQFF

v_gene: TRBV5-1
abundance: NA
d_gene: TRBD1
j_gene: TRBJ1-3
CDR3nt: TGCGCCAGCAGCTTACCCACAGGGGACTCTGGAAACACCATATATTTT
CDR3aa: CASSLPTGDSGNTIYF

v_gene: TRBV6-5
abundance: NA
d_gene: NA
j_gene: TRBJ1-3
CDR3nt: TGTGCCAGCAGTTACGGGGCAGAAGGAAACACCATATATTTT
CDR3aa: CASSYGAEGNTIYF

v_gene: TRBV10-3
abundance: NA
d_gene: NA
j_gene: TRBJ2-7
CDR3nt: TGTGCCATCAGTGATCTTGGGTACGAGCAGTACTTC
CDR3aa: CAISDLGYEQYF

v_gene: TRBV4-1
abundance: once
d_gene: TRBD1
j_gene: TRBJ2-3
CDR3nt: TGCGCCAGCGGTCCACCGGGACAGGGATGGGATACGCAGTATTTT
CDR3aa: CASGPPGQGWDTQYF

v_gene: TRBV6-2/TRBV6-3
abundance: few
d_gene: NA
j_gene: TRBJ1-5
CDR3nt: TGTGCCAGCAGTTACTGGGCTAGAGGTCAGCCCCAGCATTTT
CDR3aa: CASSYWARGQPQHF

v_gene: TRBV5-1
abundance: NA
d_gene: TRBD1
j_gene: TRBJ2-3
CDR3nt: TGCGCCAGCAGCCTCAACAGGGGAAGCACAGATACGCAGTATTTT
CDR3aa: CASSLNRGSTDTQYF

v_gene: TRBV14
abundance: NA
d_gene: NA
j_gene: TRBJ2-1
CDR3nt: TGTGCCAGCAGCCAAGGCTATTTATTGCATGAGCAGTTCTTC
CDR3aa: CASSQGYLLHEQFF

v_gene: TRBV28
abundance: NA
d_gene: NA
j_gene: TRBJ2-3
CDR3nt: TGTGCCAGCAGTTTCCGGACAAGGGTTACAGATACGCAGTATTTT
CDR3aa: CASSFRTRVTDTQYF

v_gene: TRBV2
abundance: NA
d_gene: NA
j_gene: TRBJ1-4
CDR3nt: TGTGCCAGCAGTGCCCGGACAGCAGAAAAACTGTTTTTT
CDR3aa: CASSARTAEKLFF

v_gene: TRBV10-2
abundance: few
d_gene: TRBD1
j_gene: TRBJ2-1
CDR3nt: TGCGCCAGCAGTGGTACCCTCCGGGACAGGGGCTCCTACAATGAGCAGTTCTTC
CDR3aa: CASSGTLRDRGSYNEQFF

v_gene: TRBV9
abundance: NA
d_gene: NA
j_gene: TRBJ2-2
CDR3nt: TGTGCCAGCAGCGTAGATCCGGGGGGCGGCGGGGAGCTGTTTTTT
CDR3aa: CASSVDPGGGGELFF

v_gene: TRBV10-3
abundance: NA
d_gene: NA
j_gene: TRBJ2-6
CDR3nt: TGTGCCGCCTCAGAGCCTGGGGCCAACGTCCTGACTTTC
CDR3aa: CAASEPGANVLTF

v_gene: TRBV5-1
abundance: NA
d_gene: TRBD1
j_gene: TRBJ2-7
CDR3nt: TGCGCCAGCCGGCGGACAGGGAAAACCTACGAGCAGTACTTC
CDR3aa: CASRRTGKTYEQYF

v_gene: TRBV5-8
abundance: NA
d_gene: NA
j_gene: TRBJ1-1
CDR3nt: TGTGCCAGCAGCTTGTATCGGGTAAACACTGAAGCTTTCTTT
CDR3aa: CASSLYRVNTEAFF

v_gene: TRBV4-3
abundance: few
d_gene: TRBD1
j_gene: TRBJ2-7
CDR3nt: TGCGCCAGCAGCGTCACAATGGACAGGTTCTACGAGCAGTACTTC
CDR3aa: CASSVTMDRFYEQYF

v_gene: TRBV2
abundance: few
d_gene: TRBD2
j_gene: TRBJ2-1
CDR3nt: TGTGCCAGCAGTGAGTTGTTACTAGCGGGGGGAAGCTCCTACAATGAGCAGTTCTTC
CDR3aa: CASSELLLAGGSSYNEQFF

v_gene: TRBV7-2
abundance: few
d_gene: TRBD1
j_gene: TRBJ2-2
CDR3nt: TGTGCCAGCAGCTCTGGGTGGACAGGGCGGACCGGGGAGCTGTTTTTT
CDR3aa: CASSSGWTGRTGELFF

v_gene: TRBV29-1
abundance: NA
d_gene: NA
j_gene: TRBJ2-3
CDR3nt: TGCAGCGTTGGGCTTACCAACACAGATACGCAGTATTTT
CDR3aa: CSVGLTNTDTQYF

v_gene: TRBV12-3/TRBV12-4
abundance: NA
d_gene: TRBD1
j_gene: TRBJ1-1
CDR3nt: TGTGCCAGCAGCCCCGAGACAGGGGGCCAGCCTGAAGCTTTCTTT
CDR3aa: CASSPETGGQPEAFF

v_gene: TRBV18
abundance: NA
d_gene: NA
j_gene: TRBJ2-5
CDR3nt: TGTGCCAGCTCACCACTCCCCGGGTTTCGAGAGACCCAGTACTTC
CDR3aa: CASSPLPGFRETQYF

v_gene: TRBV6-5
abundance: NA
d_gene: NA
j_gene: TRBJ2-1
CDR3nt: TGTGCCAGCAGTTTTACAGGGGAGGGTTACAATGAGCAGTTCTTC
CDR3aa: CASSFTGEGYNEQFF

v_gene: TRBV4-3
abundance: few
d_gene: NA
j_gene: TRBJ2-3
CDR3nt: TGCGCCAGCAGCTCGGGTCCGGTAGTCTCCACAGATACGCAGTATTTT
CDR3aa: CASSSGPVVSTDTQYF

v_gene: TRBV5-1
abundance: NA
d_gene: TRBD1
j_gene: TRBJ2-4
CDR3nt: TGCGCCAGCAGCTTAGACAGGGTAGCCAAAAACATTCAGTACTTC
CDR3aa: CASSLDRVAKNIQYF

v_gene: TRBV12-5
abundance: NA
d_gene: NA
j_gene: TRBJ2-2
CDR3nt: TGTGCTAGTGGTTTCGGACACGCGAACACCGGGGAGCTGTTTTTT
CDR3aa: CASGFGHANTGELFF

v_gene: TRBV6-5
abundance: NA
d_gene: NA
j_gene: TRBJ2-3
CDR3nt: TGTGCCAGCAGTTACAGGGGAGGGGGCTATACAAAGGGCACAGATACGCAGTATTTT
CDR3aa: CASSYRGGGYTKGTDTQYF

v_gene: TRBV12-3/TRBV12-4
abundance: few
d_gene: NA
j_gene: TRBJ2-3
CDR3nt: TGTGCCAGCAGTTTAAGAAGTTATACGCAGTATTTT
CDR3aa: CASSLRSYTQYF

v_gene: TRBV12-3/TRBV12-4
abundance: few
d_gene: NA
j_gene: TRBJ1-2
CDR3nt: TGTGCCAGCAGTTCCCCCTTAGAGGGTAACTATGGCTACACCTTC
CDR3aa: CASSSPLEGNYGYTF

v_gene: TRBV7-3
abundance: NA
d_gene: NA
j_gene: TRBJ2-3
CDR3nt: TGTGCCAGCAGCCCGGGGACCGGGACGTTAAATACGCAGTATTTT
CDR3aa: CASSPGTGTLNTQYF

v_gene: TRBV2
abundance: NA
d_gene: NA
j_gene: TRBJ2-2
CDR3nt: TGTGCCAGCAGTGCCTCATTGGCCGGGGAGCTGTTTTTT
CDR3aa: CASSASLAGELFF

v_gene: TRBV12-3/TRBV12-4
abundance: NA
d_gene: TRBD2
j_gene: TRBJ2-3
CDR3nt: TGTGCCAGCAGTCCCACGGCGGGGGAGCGGGGTACGCAGTATTTT
CDR3aa: CASSPTAGERGTQYF

v_gene: TRBV7-2
abundance: NA
d_gene: NA
j_gene: TRBJ1-2
CDR3nt: TGTGCCAGCAGCTTAGGGTCAGGGGACAACTATGGCTACACCTTC
CDR3aa: CASSLGSGDNYGYTF

v_gene: TRBV4-2
abundance: once
d_gene: NA
j_gene: TRBJ1-1
CDR3nt: TGTGCCAGCAGCCAAGAGGTGGGCAGGGAGACTGAAGCTTTCTTT
CDR3aa: CASSQEVGRETEAFF